This TCR beta chain was retrieved from a study of CD8+ T cells in alopecia areata. Study in general: Those treated were given oral tofacitinib at 5 to 10 mg twice daily. Points from the study as a whole: Sequencing of scalp samples also includes resident alphabeta T cells from normal skin. Researchers report lesional scalp, most notably alopecia totalis/universalis, outstripped normal scalp in clonality.

This CDR3 is built from 15 residues. Trimming removed 4 bases at V and 4 bases at J, with 17 bases between. The germline V gene encodes CDR1 SGHNT and CDR2 YYREEE (reference sequence). RNA extraction and reverse transcription yielded cDNA as sequencing template. The assay was immunoSEQ multiplex PCR, and TCRdb's table has in-frame clones only and misses some. The sample yields under 350,000 clones, roughly 64% seen once. Treatment described: oral pan-JAK inhibitor, 5-10 mg twice daily. Peripheral blood and lesional scalp punch biopsies were taken from alopecia areata patients. About this clone itself: Its antigen is currently unknown.

The chain employs TRBV5-4 and TRBJ1-1; D is perhaps TRBD1 (5 bases). Sequenced here: CD4+ T cells sorted from blood, sampled at week 24, from a patient treated with tofacitinib. The TCR originated in a human donor with alopecia areata. The CDR3, as DNA: TGTGCCAGCAGCCGGGCGGGGGAGGGTACCACTGAAGCTTTCTTT. It yields the protein CASSRAGEGTTEAFF. Looking up the rest from reference TRBV5-4 and TRBJ1-1 gives the full variable domain: ETGVTQSPTHLIKTRGQQVTLRCSSQSGHNTVSWYQQALGQGPQFIFQYYREEENGRGNFPPRFSGLQFPNYSSELNVNALELDDSALYLCASSRAGEGTTEAFFGQGTRLTVV.